This TCR beta chain originates from a study of response to subunit inactivated influenza vaccine. TCRdb fed the RT-PCR reads into MiXCR, producing one record per CDR3 protein. In the table there are about 300,000 distinct CDR3 sequences, 21% of which are singletons. The germline V gene has CDR1 SNHLY and CDR2 FYNNEI. The CDR3 is 15 amino acids. Trimming removed 4 bases from V and 2 bases from J, with 14 bases in between. Overall study findings and caveats: The authors proposed limited new T cell recruitment per seasonal influenza vaccination.

This clonotype has more than one count but fewer than ten. Its matching antigen is unknown. The specimen was PBMCs from blood, collected approximately 20 months after vaccination. The gene calls are TRBV2 and TRBJ1-1; tentative D call: TRBD1 (5 bases). This TCR was sampled from a man aged 45 to 70 who received an inactivated influenza vaccine. The CDR3 loop is CASSGGQPGNTEAFF. CDR3 nucleotides: TGTGCCAGCAGTGGAGGACAACCGGGCAACACTGAAGCTTTCTTT.